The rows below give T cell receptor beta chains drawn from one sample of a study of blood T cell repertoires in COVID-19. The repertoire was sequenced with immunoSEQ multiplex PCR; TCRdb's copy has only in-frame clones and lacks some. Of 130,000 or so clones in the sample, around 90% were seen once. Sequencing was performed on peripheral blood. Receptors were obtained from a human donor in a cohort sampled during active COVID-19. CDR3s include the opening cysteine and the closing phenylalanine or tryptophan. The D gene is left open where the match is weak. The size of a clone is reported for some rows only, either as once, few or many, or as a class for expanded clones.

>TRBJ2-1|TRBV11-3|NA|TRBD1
TGTGCCAGCAGCTTCGGACAGGGGAGATATGAGCAGTTCTTC
CASSFGQGRYEQFF
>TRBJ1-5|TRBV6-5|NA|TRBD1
TGTGCCAGCAGCCCCACAGGGGCTGTAAATCAGCCCCAGCATTTT
CASSPTGAVNQPQHF
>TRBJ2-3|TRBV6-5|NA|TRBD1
TGTGCCAGCCGCGACAGGGGGCCTACGCAGTATTTT
CASRDRGPTQYF
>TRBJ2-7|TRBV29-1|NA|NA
TGCAGCGTCGCCAGCGGCAGGGGTATCCACGAGCAGTACTTC
CSVASGRGIHEQYF
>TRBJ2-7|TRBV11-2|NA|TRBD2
TGTGCCAGCAGAACACTAGCGGGGGGGCCCTACGAGCAGTACTTC
CASRTLAGGPYEQYF
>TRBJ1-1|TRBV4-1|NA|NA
TGCGCCAGCAGCCAAGAATGGAACTACCCTGGCACTGAAGCTTTCTTT
CASSQEWNYPGTEAFF
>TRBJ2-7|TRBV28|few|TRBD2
TGTGCCAGCAGTTTATTACCGGCGGGAGGGCCGCACGAGCAGTACTTC
CASSLLPAGGPHEQYF
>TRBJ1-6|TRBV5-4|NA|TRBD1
TGTGCCAGCAGAATACAGGGGTCGGGACGGTCACCCCTCCACTTT
CASRIQGSGRSPLHF
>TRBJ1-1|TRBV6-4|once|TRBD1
TGTGCCAGCAGTGCAGGGGGGCGCACTGAAGCTTTCTTT
CASSAGGRTEAFF
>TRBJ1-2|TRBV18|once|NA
TGTGCCAGCTCACCTACACAGGGAGGCTACACCTTC
CASSPTQGGYTF
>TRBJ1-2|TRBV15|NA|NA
TGTGCCACCAGCAGGGGCCGGGGGGGAAACTATGGCTACACCTTC
CATSRGRGGNYGYTF
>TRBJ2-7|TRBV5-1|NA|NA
TGCGCCAGCAGTTCCCGCCCCGCCTCCGGGGACGAGCAGTACTTC
CASSSRPASGDEQYF
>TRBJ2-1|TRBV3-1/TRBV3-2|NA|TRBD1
TGTGCCAGCAGCCCGGGACAGCTCTCCTACAATGAGCAGTTCTTC
CASSPGQLSYNEQFF
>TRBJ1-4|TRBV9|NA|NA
TGTGCCAGCAGCGTAGCTAGCCGTGATGAAAAACTGTTTTTT
CASSVASRDEKLFF
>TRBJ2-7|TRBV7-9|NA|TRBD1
TGTGCCAGCAGTCGACAGGGCCCTTCCTACGAGCAGTACTTC
CASSRQGPSYEQYF
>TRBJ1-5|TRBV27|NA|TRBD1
TGTGCCAGCAGTCCCGGGACAGGGTGGGGCAATCAGCCCCAGCATTTT
CASSPGTGWGNQPQHF
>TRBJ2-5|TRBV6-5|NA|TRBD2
TGTGCCAGCACAACTAGCGGGACTCAGGAGACCCAGTACTTC
CASTTSGTQETQYF
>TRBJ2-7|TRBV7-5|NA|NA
TGTGCCAGAAGCTTATATATAGTCAAGAACTATAATTGGACCTACGAGCAGTACTTC
CARSLYIVKNYNWTYEQYF
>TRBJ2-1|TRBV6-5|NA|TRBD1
TGTGCCAGCAGTAGGGACAGGGGTCATGAGCAGTTCTTC
CASSRDRGHEQFF
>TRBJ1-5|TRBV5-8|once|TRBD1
TGTGCCAGCAGCCTGACAGGGCTTAGCAATCAGCCCCAGCATTTT
CASSLTGLSNQPQHF
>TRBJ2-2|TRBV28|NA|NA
TGTGCTAGCAGTTGGGGCCAGGGCCTCACCGGGGAGCTGTTTTTT
CASSWGQGLTGELFF
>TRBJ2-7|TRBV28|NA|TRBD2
TGTGCCAGCAGTTTGGTGAGGGCAGCGGGAGGCCCCTACGAGCAGTACTTC
CASSLVRAAGGPYEQYF
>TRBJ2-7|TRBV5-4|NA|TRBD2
TGTGCCAGCAGCAACCCTAGCGGGGGGGCCTACGAGCAGTACTTC
CASSNPSGGAYEQYF
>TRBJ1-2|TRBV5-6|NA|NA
TGTGCCAGCAGCTTGGTATGGGGAGACTATGGCTACACCTTC
CASSLVWGDYGYTF
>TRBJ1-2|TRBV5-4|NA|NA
TGTGCCAGCAGCCATCTTGTGGGGGCGGAGGAAAATGGCTACACCTTC
CASSHLVGAEENGYTF
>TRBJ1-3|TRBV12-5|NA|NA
TGTGCTAGTGGTTTGGGCCCCGGGGGCACCATATATTTT
CASGLGPGGTIYF
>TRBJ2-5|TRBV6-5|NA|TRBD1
TGTGCCAGCAGGACAGGGGGTGCGAAGACCCAGTACTTC
CASRTGGAKTQYF
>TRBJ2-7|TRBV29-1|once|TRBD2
TGCAGCGTTGATGGGGGACTAGCGGATATCTACGAGCAGTACTTC
CSVDGGLADIYEQYF
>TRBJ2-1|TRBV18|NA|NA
TGTGCCAGCTCCCCTTCTCCTAGAGGAGGAAATGAGCAGTTCTTC
CASSPSPRGGNEQFF
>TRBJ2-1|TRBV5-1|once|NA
TGCGCCAGCAGCCCTCCCCGGGGATTTAATGAGCAGTTCTTC
CASSPPRGFNEQFF
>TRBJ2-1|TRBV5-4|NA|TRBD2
TGTGCCAGCAGCCCGACCCCGGCTAGCGGGGGTTTTGGTGAGCAGTTCTTC
CASSPTPASGGFGEQFF
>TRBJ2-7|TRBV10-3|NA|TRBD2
TGTGCCATCAGAGCTGGGCTAGCGGGGGCCCGAGGGGGCTACGAGCAGTACTTC
CAIRAGLAGARGGYEQYF
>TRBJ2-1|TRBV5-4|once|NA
TGTGCCAGCAGCTCCCCTAACGGGAGCCCCAATGAGCAGTTCTTC
CASSSPNGSPNEQFF
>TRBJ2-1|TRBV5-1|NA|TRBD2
TGCGCCAGCAGCTTGAGACTAGCGGGGTTCTACAATGAGCAGTTCTTC
CASSLRLAGFYNEQFF
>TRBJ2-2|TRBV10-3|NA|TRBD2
TGTGCCATCAGCCGAGCGGGGCCTAACACCGGGGAGCTGTTTTTT
CAISRAGPNTGELFF
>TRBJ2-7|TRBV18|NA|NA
TGTGCCAGCTCACACATGGACAGCTACGAGCAGTACTTC
CASSHMDSYEQYF
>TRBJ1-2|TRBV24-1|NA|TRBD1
TGTGCCACCAGAGAGACAGGGCAAGATGGCTACACCTTC
CATRETGQDGYTF
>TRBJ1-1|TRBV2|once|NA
TGTGCCAGCACTCACCGGGACAAGAACACTGAAGCTTTCTTT
CASTHRDKNTEAFF
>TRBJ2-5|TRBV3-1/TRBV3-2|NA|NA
TGTGCCAGCAGCCGCCAAGGACGGGGTGAGGAGACCCAGTACTTC
CASSRQGRGEETQYF
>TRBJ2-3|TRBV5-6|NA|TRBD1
TGTGCCAGCAGCTTTGAGGGGGCCCCCACAGATACGCAGTATTTT
CASSFEGAPTDTQYF
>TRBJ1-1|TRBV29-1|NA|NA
TGCAGCCTCAGACAGTCCAACACTGAAGCTTTCTTT
CSLRQSNTEAFF
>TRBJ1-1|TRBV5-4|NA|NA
TGTGCCAGCAACATAAACGCAGGTACTAACACTGAAGCTTTCTTT
CASNINAGTNTEAFF
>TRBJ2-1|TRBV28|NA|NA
TGTGCCACCCACTACGGCGCTGACAATGAGCAGTTCTTC
CATHYGADNEQFF
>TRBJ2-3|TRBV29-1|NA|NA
TGCAGCGCTGAGGGCGGGGAGAGCACAGATACGCAGTATTTT
CSAEGGESTDTQYF
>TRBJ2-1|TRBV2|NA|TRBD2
TGTGCCAGCAGCGAGGGACTAGCGGGGTACAATGAGCAGTTCTTC
CASSEGLAGYNEQFF
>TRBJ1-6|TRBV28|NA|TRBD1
TGTGCCACCAGAACCGGTGGGACAGCCCTTTTATCCCTCCACTTT
CATRTGGTALLSLHF
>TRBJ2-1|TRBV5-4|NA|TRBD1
TGTGCCAGCAGCAAGGGACAGGGAACGAACCAGAATGAGCAGTTCTTC
CASSKGQGTNQNEQFF